The 32 T cell receptor beta chains presented below share a single source sample, sequenced in a study of shared clonotypes between healthy human individuals. Some clones are missing from TCRdb's copy, which holds only in-frame ones; the method was immunoSEQ multiplex PCR. The sample contains hundreds of thousands of clones, about 95% of which appear only once. The naive CD8 subset, CD45RO-negative cells positively selected for CCR7, excluded terminally differentiated effector memory CD45RA+ cells. What was sequenced was naive CD8+ T cells sorted from blood. The origin of the receptors is a woman younger than 45 in good health.

On this clone: The sample contains more than one DNA sequence encoding this CDR3. The V call is TRBV27, the J call TRBJ2-1; D call uncertain. Germline loops: CDR1 MNHEY, CDR2 SMNVEV (reference sequence). V lost 3 bases, J lost 0 bases, and 9 bases lay in between. CDR3 size: 15 residues. This chain's CDR3 is CASSLGVSSYNEQFF. For the CDR3, the DNA is TGTGCCAGCAGTTTGGGTGTATCCTCCTACAATGAGCAGTTCTTC.

The genes are TRBV9 and TRBJ1-1; TRBD1 matches 8 bases. The CDR3 has 15 amino acids. Germline V gene lookup returns CDR1 SGDLS and CDR2 YYNGEE. V lost 0 bases to trimming and J lost 3 bases; unmatched junction nucleotides: 4. The CDR3 bases are TGTGCCAGCAGCGTAGGTGACAGGGGATACACTGAAGCTTTCTTT. Its translation is CASSVGDRGYTEAFF. The variable domain in full, completed from reference TRBV9 and TRBJ1-1, reads DSGVTQTPKHLITATGQRVTLRCSPRSGDLSVYWYQQSLDQGLQFLIQYYNGEERAKGNILERFSAQQFPDLHSELNLSSLELGDSALYFCASSVGDRGYTEAFFGQGTRLTVV.

A single count supports this clone. The genes are TRBV27 and TRBJ2-4; 8 positions match TRBD1. Looked up from germline, CDR1 is MNHEY and CDR2 is SMNVEV (reference sequence). The CDR3 loop spans 14 amino acids. The V segment lost 5 bases and the J segment 4 bases; nucleotides outside the gene matches: 4. The CDR3 sequence: CASSSRQGKNIQYF. CDR3 coding DNA: TGTGCCAGCAGTAGTAGACAGGGGAAAAACATTCAGTACTTC.

The chain carries TRBV28 and TRBJ2-7; D possibly corresponds to TRBD1 (5 bases). The V end was cut by 5 bases, the J end by 4 bases, with 21 bases between. CDR1 MDHEN and CDR2 SYDVKM come from the germline V gene. The CDR3 length is 16 residues. CDR3: CASSLITGARGYEQYF. CDR3 DNA sequence: TGTGCCAGCAGTCTCATTACTGGGGCAAGGGGATACGAGCAGTACTTC.

V and J are TRBV7-2 and TRBJ2-7; the D gene is possibly TRBD2 (5 bases). The V gene's germline CDR1 is SGHTA and CDR2 FQGNSA. Trimming removed 8 bases from V and 2 bases from J, with 13 bases in between. The CDR3 is 13 amino acids. This CDR3 is CASSEAAAYEQYF. Written as DNA, the CDR3 is TGTGCCAGCTCGGAAGCGGCCGCCTACGAGCAGTACTTC. The full variable domain, completed using reference TRBV7-2 and TRBJ2-7, is GAGVSQSPSNKVTEKGKDVELRCDPISGHTALYWYRQSLGQGLEFLIYFQGNSAPDKSGLPSDRFSAERTGGSVSTLTIQRTQQEDSAVYLCASSEAAAYEQYFGPGTRLTVT.

The chain links TRBV5-6 to TRBJ1-1; TRBD1 agrees at 8 bases. Germline V CDR1 and CDR2: SGHDT, YYEEEE. The length of the CDR3 is 13 residues. J lost 4 bases, V lost 5 bases, and 4 bases had no gene match. The CDR3 DNA is TGTGCCAGCAGAGCTACAGGGGGCACTGAAGCTTTCTTT. This codes for CASRATGGTEAFF.

This rearrangement joins TRBV7-9 to TRBJ2-7; D tentatively fits TRBD1 or TRBD2 (5 bases each). CDR3 size: 15 residues. Trimming pared 4 bases from V and 2 bases from J, leaving 15 bases between. Per the germline V gene, CDR1 is SEHNR and CDR2 is FQNEAQ (reference sequence). CDR3 residues: CASSSTGGLAYEQYF. The CDR3 bases are TGTGCCAGCAGCTCGACTGGGGGATTAGCCTACGAGCAGTACTTC.

The V gene is TRBV5-1, the J gene TRBJ1-1; the match to TRBD1 covers 7 bases. This CDR3 region has 13 residues. Germline V lookup: CDR1 SGHRS, CDR2 YFSETQ. The ends lost 2 bases at V and 5 bases at J; junction bases unmatched: 3. CDR3 amino acids: CASSFTGVTEAFF. In DNA, the CDR3 is TGCGCCAGCAGCTTCACAGGGGTGACTGAAGCTTTCTTT.

J is TRBJ2-7 and V is TRBV6-1; D gene ambiguous. Germline V gene data show CDR1 as MNHNS and CDR2 as SASEGT. V was trimmed by 7 bases and J by 3 bases, leaving 10 bases between them. This CDR3 spans 12 amino acids. CDR3 loop: CASNDLNYEQYF. The CDR3 DNA reads as TGTGCCAGCAACGACTTGAACTACGAGCAGTACTTC.

The genes are TRBV27 and TRBJ2-4; no firm D call. V shed 3 bases and J shed 9 bases, with 12 bases lying between them. Germline V gene data show CDR1 as MNHEY and CDR2 as SMNVEV (reference sequence). The CDR3 is made up of 13 amino acids. This CDR3 is CASSFVGSFIQYF. The CDR3 DNA reads TGTGCCAGCAGTTTCGTAGGGTCGTTCATTCAGTACTTC.

The chain has TRBV9 and TRBJ2-7; 11 bases align to TRBD1. Germline CDR1 reads SGDLS; CDR2 reads YYNGEE. Trimming removed 0 bases from V and 3 bases from J; junction bases left unmatched: 2. The CDR3 consists of 15 residues. CDR3 sequence reads: CASSVAGTGGYEQYF. CDR3 bases: TGTGCCAGCAGCGTAGCAGGGACAGGGGGCTACGAGCAGTACTTC.

The J gene is TRBJ1-1, the V gene TRBV7-4; D remains unclear. The V gene's germline CDR1 is SGHVT and CDR2 SQSDAQ. The CDR3 contains 13 residues. V shed 7 bases and J shed 8 bases, with 17 bases lying between them. CDR3 residues: CASILCLCFEAFF. The CDR3 coding sequence is TGTGCCAGCATCCTATGTCTCTGCTTCGAAGCTTTCTTT.

The chain uses TRBV5-1 and TRBJ1-4; D not resolved. The ends were cut back, 5 bases at V and 5 bases at J, with 10 bases in the middle. There are 13 residues in the CDR3. CDR1 and CDR2 (germline): SGHRS, YFSETQ. CDR3 nucleotides: TGCGCCAGCAGAGAAACGGAGAATGAAAAACTGTTTTTT. Translation: CASRETENEKLFF.

The gene calls are TRBV5-8 and TRBJ1-1, with D perhaps matching TRBD1 (5 bases). CDR3 length: 15 amino acids. CDR1 is SGHTS and CDR2 is YDEGEE in the germline V gene. Trimming cost V 2 bases and J 0 bases, with 11 bases left between them. The CDR3: CASSFHQGLNTEAFF. The CDR3 nucleotides read TGTGCCAGCAGCTTTCACCAGGGCCTGAACACTGAAGCTTTCTTT.

This chain connects TRBV30 to TRBJ2-7; 7 bases are shared with TRBD2. The CDR3 contains 14 residues. The V segment lost 5 bases and the J segment 1 base; nucleotides outside the gene matches: 8. CDR1 GTSNPN and CDR2 SVGIG come from the germline V gene (reference sequence). The chain's CDR3 is CAWSTHSGSYEQYF. The DNA of the CDR3 is TGTGCCTGGTCAACCCATAGCGGGTCCTACGAGCAGTACTTC.

DNA of the CDR3: TGTGCCAGCAGCCCAGGTGGGGGTCCGACCTACGAGCAGTACTTC. Translation: CASSPGGGPTYEQYF. The chain is built from TRBV9 and TRBJ2-7, with D perhaps TRBD1 or TRBD2 (5 bases each). The CDR3 loop spans 15 amino acids. Trimming removed 4 bases at V and 2 bases at J, with 16 bases between. Germline-derived CDR1 and CDR2 are SGDLS and YYNGEE. The complete variable domain, with remaining parts taken from reference TRBV9 and TRBJ2-7, reads DSGVTQTPKHLITATGQRVTLRCSPRSGDLSVYWYQQSLDQGLQFLIQYYNGEERAKGNILERFSAQQFPDLHSELNLSSLELGDSALYFCASSPGGGPTYEQYFGPGTRLTVT.

Remarks on this clone: Within the sample, other DNA sequences also encode this same CDR3. V and J are TRBV19 and TRBJ1-1; perhaps TRBD1 as D (5 bases). CDR1 is LNHDA and CDR2 is SQIVND in the germline V gene (reference sequence). The CDR3 contains 13 residues. Trimming removed 2 bases at V and 4 bases at J, with 8 bases between. The CDR3 bases are TGTGCCAGTAGTATATGGGGGGGCACTGAAGCTTTCTTT. Protein sequence: CASSIWGGTEAFF.

In this sample, this clone turned up once. This chain uses TRBV27 with TRBJ1-1; a weak D match, TRBD1 (6 bases). Between the trimmed V and J ends, which lost 4 bases and 4 bases, there was a span of 13 bases. The germline V gene has CDR1 MNHEY and CDR2 SMNVEV (reference sequence). This CDR3 region has 14 residues. The CDR3 loop is CASSWGALGTEAFF. Here the CDR3 DNA reads TGTGCCAGCAGTTGGGGGGCGTTAGGCACTGAAGCTTTCTTT.

V usage is TRBV10-2 and J usage is TRBJ2-3, with 9 bases identical to TRBD2. V shed 6 bases, J shed 5 bases, and the junction held 15 bases outside the gene matches. The CDR3 runs to 17 residues. The germline gives CDR1 WSHSY, CDR2 SAAADI. CDR3 residues: CASSSVSSGMTRDTQYF. Here the CDR3 DNA reads TGCGCCAGCAGCTCTGTCTCTAGCGGGATGACGCGAGATACGCAGTATTTT.

On this clone: Other DNA variants within this sample encode the same CDR3. The chain recombines TRBV27 with TRBJ2-5; 7 nucleotides agree with TRBD1. With V trimmed by 2 bases and J by 4 bases, 1 base remained unmatched. The germline CDR1 and CDR2 sequences are MNHEY and SMNVEV (reference sequence). This CDR3 contains 13 residues. CDR3 DNA: TGTGCCAGCAGTTTAAGACAGGGAGAGACCCAGTACTTC. Translating gives CASSLRQGETQYF.

Comment on this clone: The sample holds other DNA sequences that translate to the same CDR3. The chain is built from TRBV9 and TRBJ2-2; a weak D match, TRBD2 (6 bases). With 3 bases removed from V and 2 bases from J, the gap between germline ends came to 11 bases. The CDR3 is made up of 15 amino acids. CDR1 and CDR2 (germline): SGDLS, YYNGEE. The CDR3 loop reads CASSASGSNTGELFF. In DNA form, the CDR3 reads TGTGCCAGCAGCGCGAGCGGGTCTAACACCGGGGAGCTGTTTTTT.

The chain carries TRBV28 and TRBJ1-5, with no clear D. Germline V lookup: CDR1 MDHEN, CDR2 SYDVKM. This CDR3 spans 16 amino acids. The V and J ends lost 7 bases and 2 bases respectively, with 18 bases between them. The chain's CDR3 is CASITRRSVGNQPQHF. The CDR3 bases are TGTGCCAGCATCACTAGGAGGTCGGTGGGCAATCAGCCCCAGCATTTT. The variable domain in full, completed from reference TRBV28 and TRBJ1-5, reads DVKVTQSSRYLVKRTGEKVFLECVQDMDHENMFWYRQDPGLGLRLIYFSYDVKMKEKGDIPEGYSVSREKKERFSLILESASTNQTSMYLCASITRRSVGNQPQHFGDGTRLSIL.

The rearrangement links TRBV28 to TRBJ1-5, with D maybe TRBD1 (5 bases). Germline V gene data show CDR1 as MDHEN and CDR2 as SYDVKM. The V end lost 3 bases, the J end lost 1 base, and 10 bases lay between the germline ends. The CDR3 loop spans 15 amino acids. DNA of the CDR3: TGTGCCAGCAGTTTTTGGGGACGGAGCAATCAGCCCCAGCATTTT. Protein: CASSFWGRSNQPQHF.

This clone occurred once. V is TRBV7-9 and J is TRBJ2-5, with a possible D match to TRBD1 (5 bases). Between the trimmed V and J ends, which lost 1 base and 2 bases, there was a span of 8 bases. The CDR3 is made up of 14 amino acids. Germline V gene sequence: CDR1 SEHNR, CDR2 FQNEAQ (reference sequence). The CDR3 region is CASSLDYRQETQYF. The CDR3, as DNA: TGTGCCAGCAGCTTAGATTACAGGCAAGAGACCCAGTACTTC.

On this clone: This specimen includes other DNA sequences encoding the same CDR3. V usage is TRBV7-6 and J usage is TRBJ2-5; D uncertain. The ends were cut back, 2 bases at V and 3 bases at J, with 1 base in the middle. Germline CDR1 SGHVS, CDR2 FNYEAQ. CDR3 length equals 11 residues. The CDR3 here is CASSLKETQYF. The CDR3 coding sequence is TGTGCCAGCAGCTTAAAAGAGACCCAGTACTTC.

The chain combines TRBV5-6 with TRBJ1-1, with a possible D match to TRBD1 (5 bases). Looked up from germline, CDR1 is SGHDT and CDR2 is YYEEEE. The CDR3 loop spans 12 amino acids. Trimming removed 6 bases from V and 8 bases from J, with 14 bases in between. The CDR3 nucleotides read TGTGCCAGCACCAATGGAGGGGCCGAAGCTTTCTTT. Amino acids: CASTNGGAEAFF.

Note on this clone: Other DNA sequences in this specimen translate into the identical CDR3. The chain uses TRBV28 and TRBJ1-5; D is ambiguous. CDR3 size: 14 residues. The V and J ends lost 7 bases and 1 base respectively, with 11 bases between them. Germline CDR1 is MDHEN and CDR2 is SYDVKM. The CDR3 bases are TGTGCCAGCACCCTGAGAGGGAGCAATCAGCCCCAGCATTTT. Translation: CASTLRGSNQPQHF.

The genes are TRBV29-1 and TRBJ2-1; 8 bases align to TRBD1. This CDR3 has 14 amino acids. The V and J ends lost 6 bases and 0 bases, in that order; junction bases with no gene match: 4. Per germline, CDR1 SQVTM and CDR2 ANQGSEA. The CDR3 is CSVWTGSSYNEQFF. CDR3 nucleotide sequence: TGCAGCGTATGGACAGGGAGCTCCTACAATGAGCAGTTCTTC.

This sequence joins TRBV11-2 and TRBJ1-4, with D tentatively TRBD1 (6 bases). The CDR3 spans 16 residues. V gave up 0 bases and J gave up 4 bases, with 12 bases separating them. Looked up from germline, CDR1 is SGHAT and CDR2 is FQNNGV. DNA of the CDR3: TGTGCCAGCAGCTTAGATGGACAGAGCTTTAATGAAAAACTGTTTTTT. Translation gives CASSLDGQSFNEKLFF.

The genes are TRBV4-1 and TRBJ2-6; 12 positions agree with TRBD2. CDR1 and CDR2 (germline): MGHRA, YSYEKL. The V segment lost 1 base and the J segment 0 bases; nucleotides outside the gene matches: 7. This CDR3 has 20 amino acids. CDR3 nucleotide sequence: TGCGCCAGCAGCCAAGGGCTGGTGGGACTAGCGGGCTCTGGGGCCAACGTCCTGACTTTC. This translates into CASSQGLVGLAGSGANVLTF.

DNA for the CDR3: TGTGCCAGCAGCTTAGACGTCAGGGAGAACACCGGGGAGCTGTTTTTT. The encoded protein is CASSLDVRENTGELFF. The V gene is TRBV7-2, the J gene TRBJ2-2; D possibly corresponds to TRBD1 (5 bases). Trimming shortened V by 1 base and J by 1 base, and 10 bases separated the two germline ends. The CDR3 contains 16 residues. Germline CDR1 is SGHTA and CDR2 is FQGNSA.

The rearrangement links TRBV12-5 to TRBJ2-2, with D hard to call. Trimming cost V 4 bases and J 6 bases, with 3 bases left between them. The CDR3 runs 11 residues. The V gene's germline CDR1 is LGHNT and CDR2 FRNRAP. CDR3 DNA sequence: TGTGCTAGTGGTTCCGCCGGGGAGCTGTTTTTT. Its protein product is CASGSAGELFF.